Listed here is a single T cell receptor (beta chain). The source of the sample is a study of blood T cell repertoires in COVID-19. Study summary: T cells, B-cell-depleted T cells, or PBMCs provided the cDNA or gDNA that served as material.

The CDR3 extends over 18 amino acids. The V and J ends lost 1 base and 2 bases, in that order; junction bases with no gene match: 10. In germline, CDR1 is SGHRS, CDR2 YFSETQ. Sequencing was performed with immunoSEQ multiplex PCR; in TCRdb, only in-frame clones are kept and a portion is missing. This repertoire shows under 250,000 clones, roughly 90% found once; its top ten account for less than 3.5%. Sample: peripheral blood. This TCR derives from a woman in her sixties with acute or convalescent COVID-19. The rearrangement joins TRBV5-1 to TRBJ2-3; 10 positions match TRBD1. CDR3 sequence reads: CASSLPGPGQGYTDTQYF. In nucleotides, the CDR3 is TGCGCCAGCAGCTTGCCGGGACCGGGACAGGGGTACACAGATACGCAGTATTTT.